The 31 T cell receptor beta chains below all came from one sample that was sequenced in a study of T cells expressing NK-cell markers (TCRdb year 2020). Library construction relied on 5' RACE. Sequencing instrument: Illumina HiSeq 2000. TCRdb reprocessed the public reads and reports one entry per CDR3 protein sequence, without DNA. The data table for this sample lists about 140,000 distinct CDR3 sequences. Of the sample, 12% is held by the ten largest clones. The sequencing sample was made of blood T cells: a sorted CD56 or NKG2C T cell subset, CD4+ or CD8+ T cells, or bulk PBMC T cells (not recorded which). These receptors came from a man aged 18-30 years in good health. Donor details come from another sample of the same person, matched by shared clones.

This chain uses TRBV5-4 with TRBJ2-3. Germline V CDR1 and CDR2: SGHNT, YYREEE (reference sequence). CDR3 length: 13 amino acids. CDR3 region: CASSFDFTDTQYF.

CDR3 protein: CASSLSEESNYGYTF. This sequence joins TRBV13 and TRBJ1-2. The CDR3 is made up of 15 amino acids. Germline lookup yields CDR1 PRHDT and CDR2 FYEKMQ (reference sequence).

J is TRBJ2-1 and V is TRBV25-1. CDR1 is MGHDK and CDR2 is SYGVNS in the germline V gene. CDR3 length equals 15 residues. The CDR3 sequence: CASSDLDGLNNEQFF.

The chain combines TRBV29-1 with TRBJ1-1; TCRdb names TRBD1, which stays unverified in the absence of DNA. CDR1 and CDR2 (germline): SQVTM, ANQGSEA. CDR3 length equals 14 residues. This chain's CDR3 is CSASWDSLNTEAFF.

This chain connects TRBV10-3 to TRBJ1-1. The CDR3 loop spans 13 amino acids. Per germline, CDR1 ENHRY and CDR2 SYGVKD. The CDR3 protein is CAITVPGNTEAFF.

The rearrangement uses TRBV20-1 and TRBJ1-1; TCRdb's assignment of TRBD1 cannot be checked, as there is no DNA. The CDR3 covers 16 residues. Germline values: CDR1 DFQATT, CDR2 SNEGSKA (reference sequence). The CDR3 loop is CSAREWQGATNTEAFF.

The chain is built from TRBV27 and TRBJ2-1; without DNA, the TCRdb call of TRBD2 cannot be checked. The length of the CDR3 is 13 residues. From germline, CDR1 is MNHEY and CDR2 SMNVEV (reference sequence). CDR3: CASSSTLAGFQFF.

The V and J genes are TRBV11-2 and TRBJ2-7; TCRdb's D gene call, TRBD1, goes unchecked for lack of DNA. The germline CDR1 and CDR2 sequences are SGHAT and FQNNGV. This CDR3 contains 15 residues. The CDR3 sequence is CASSLESVLGYEQYF.

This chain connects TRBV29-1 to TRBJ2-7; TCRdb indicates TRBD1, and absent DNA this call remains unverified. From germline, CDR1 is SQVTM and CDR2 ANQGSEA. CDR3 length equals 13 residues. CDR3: CSARDSASYEQYF.

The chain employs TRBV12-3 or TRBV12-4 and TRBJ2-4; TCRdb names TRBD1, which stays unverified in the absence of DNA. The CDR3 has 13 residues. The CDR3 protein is CASSFPSGNIQYF.

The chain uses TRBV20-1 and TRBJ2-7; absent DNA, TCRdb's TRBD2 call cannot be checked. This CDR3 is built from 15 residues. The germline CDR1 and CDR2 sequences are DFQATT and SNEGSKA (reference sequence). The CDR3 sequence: CSARAQGTSLYEQYF.

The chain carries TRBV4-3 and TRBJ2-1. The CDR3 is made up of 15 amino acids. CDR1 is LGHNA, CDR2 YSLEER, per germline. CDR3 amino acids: CASSQTTGSYNEQFF.

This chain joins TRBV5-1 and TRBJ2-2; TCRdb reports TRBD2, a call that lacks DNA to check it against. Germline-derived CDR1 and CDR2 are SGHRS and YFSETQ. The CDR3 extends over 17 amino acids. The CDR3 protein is CASSWELGGPHTGELFF. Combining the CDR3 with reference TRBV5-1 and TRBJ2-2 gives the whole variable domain KAGVTQTPRYLIKTRGQQVTLSCSPISGHRSVSWYQQTPGQGLQFLFEYFSETQRNKGNFPGRFSGRQFSNSRSEMNVSTLELGDSALYLCASSWELGGPHTGELFFGEGSRLTVL.

CDR3 in amino acids: CASSGLAGGNTDTQYF. The genes are TRBV7-9 and TRBJ2-3; without DNA, the TCRdb call of TRBD2 cannot be checked. The V gene's germline CDR1 is SEHNR and CDR2 FQNEAQ (reference sequence). The CDR3 covers 16 residues.

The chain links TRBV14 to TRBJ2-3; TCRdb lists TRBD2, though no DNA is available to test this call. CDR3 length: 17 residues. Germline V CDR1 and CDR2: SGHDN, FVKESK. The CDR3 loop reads CASRQGISGITTDTQYF.

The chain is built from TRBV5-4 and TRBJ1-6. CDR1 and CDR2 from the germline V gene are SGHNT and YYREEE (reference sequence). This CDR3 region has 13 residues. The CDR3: CATGRWGNSPLHF.

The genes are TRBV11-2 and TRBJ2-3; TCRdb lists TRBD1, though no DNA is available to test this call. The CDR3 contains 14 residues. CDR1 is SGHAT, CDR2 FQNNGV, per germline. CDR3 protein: CASRLWTGEDTQYF.

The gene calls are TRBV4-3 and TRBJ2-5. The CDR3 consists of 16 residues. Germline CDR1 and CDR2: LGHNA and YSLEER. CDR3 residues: CASSQDRTNTQETQYF.

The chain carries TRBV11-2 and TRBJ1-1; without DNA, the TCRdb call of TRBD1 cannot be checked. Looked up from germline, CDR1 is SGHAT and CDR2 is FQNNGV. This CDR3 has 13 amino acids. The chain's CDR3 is CASSLGGYGGAFF.

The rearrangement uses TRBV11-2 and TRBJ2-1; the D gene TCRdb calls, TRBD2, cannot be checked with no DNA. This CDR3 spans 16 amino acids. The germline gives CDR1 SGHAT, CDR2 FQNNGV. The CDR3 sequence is CASSLTSGRARNEQFF.

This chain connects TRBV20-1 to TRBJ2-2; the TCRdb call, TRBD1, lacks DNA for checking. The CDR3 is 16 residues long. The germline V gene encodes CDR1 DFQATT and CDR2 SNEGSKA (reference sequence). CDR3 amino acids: CSAREAGTGFTGELFF.

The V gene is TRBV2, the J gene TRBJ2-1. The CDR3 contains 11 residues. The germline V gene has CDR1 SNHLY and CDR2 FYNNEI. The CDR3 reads CATSELNEQFF.

CDR3 in amino acids: CASGSPRLAGVHEQYF. This sequence joins TRBV12-3 or TRBV12-4 and TRBJ2-7; TCRdb's D call of TRBD2 is untestable without DNA. This CDR3 is built from 16 residues.

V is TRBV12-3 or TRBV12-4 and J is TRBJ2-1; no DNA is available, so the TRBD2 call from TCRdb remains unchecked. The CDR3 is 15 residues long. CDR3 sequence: CASRTTSGPRDEQFF.

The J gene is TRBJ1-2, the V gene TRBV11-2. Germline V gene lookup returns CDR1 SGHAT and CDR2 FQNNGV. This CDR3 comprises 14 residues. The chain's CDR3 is CASSLESSFYGYTF. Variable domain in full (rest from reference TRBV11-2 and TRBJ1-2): EAGVAQSPRYKIIEKRQSVAFWCNPISGHATLYWYQQILGQGPKLLIQFQNNGVVDDSQLPKDRFSAERLKGVDSTLKIQPAKLEDSAVYLCASSLESSFYGYTFGSGTRLTVV.

The CDR3 loop reads CAWSVSGELSSYNEQFF. The genes are TRBV30 and TRBJ2-1; TCRdb's assignment of TRBD2 cannot be checked, as there is no DNA. CDR3 length: 17 residues. The germline V gene encodes CDR1 GTSNPN and CDR2 SVGIG (reference sequence).

This CDR3 is CASRDGGGVDEQFF. J is TRBJ2-1 and V is TRBV5-1; TCRdb's assignment of TRBD2 cannot be checked, as there is no DNA. The CDR3 totals 14 residues. Germline CDR1 SGHRS, CDR2 YFSETQ.

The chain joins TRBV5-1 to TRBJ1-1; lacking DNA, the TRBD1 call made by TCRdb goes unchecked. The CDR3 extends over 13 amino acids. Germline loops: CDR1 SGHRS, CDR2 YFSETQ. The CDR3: CASSLETGLEAFF.

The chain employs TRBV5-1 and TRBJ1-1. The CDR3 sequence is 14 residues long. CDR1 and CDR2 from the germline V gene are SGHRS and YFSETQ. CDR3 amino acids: CASSLFGEGTEAFF. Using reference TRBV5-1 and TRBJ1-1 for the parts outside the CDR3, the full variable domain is KAGVTQTPRYLIKTRGQQVTLSCSPISGHRSVSWYQQTPGQGLQFLFEYFSETQRNKGNFPGRFSGRQFSNSRSEMNVSTLELGDSALYLCASSLFGEGTEAFFGQGTRLTVV.

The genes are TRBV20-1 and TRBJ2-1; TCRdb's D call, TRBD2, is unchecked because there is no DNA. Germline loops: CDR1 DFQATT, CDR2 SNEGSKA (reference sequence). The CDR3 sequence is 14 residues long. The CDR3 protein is CSARDGDTPLEQFF.

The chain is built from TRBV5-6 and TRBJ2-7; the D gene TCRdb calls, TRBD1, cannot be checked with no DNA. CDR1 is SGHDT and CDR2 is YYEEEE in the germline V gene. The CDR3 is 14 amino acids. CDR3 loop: CASSRTGGVNEQYF.